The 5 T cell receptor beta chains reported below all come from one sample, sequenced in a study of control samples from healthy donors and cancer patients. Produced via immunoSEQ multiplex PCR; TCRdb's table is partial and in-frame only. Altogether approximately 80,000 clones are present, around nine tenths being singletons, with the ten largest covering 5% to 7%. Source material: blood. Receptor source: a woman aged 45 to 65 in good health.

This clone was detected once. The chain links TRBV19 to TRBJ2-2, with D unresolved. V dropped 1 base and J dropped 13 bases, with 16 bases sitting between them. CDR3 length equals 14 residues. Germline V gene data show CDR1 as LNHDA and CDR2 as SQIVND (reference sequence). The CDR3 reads CASSIVDPMSGLFF. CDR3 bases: TGTGCCAGTAGTATAGTGGACCCGATGAGTGGGCTGTTTTTT.

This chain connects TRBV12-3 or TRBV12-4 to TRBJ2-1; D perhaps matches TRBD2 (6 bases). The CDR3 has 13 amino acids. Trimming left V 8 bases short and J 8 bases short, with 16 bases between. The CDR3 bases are TGTGCCAGCCAAAGACTAGGATCTGATGAGCAGTTCTTC. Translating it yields CASQRLGSDEQFF.

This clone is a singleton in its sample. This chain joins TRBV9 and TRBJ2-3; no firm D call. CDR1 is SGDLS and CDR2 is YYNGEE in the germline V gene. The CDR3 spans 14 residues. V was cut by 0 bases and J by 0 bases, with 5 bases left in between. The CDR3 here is CASSVDSSTDTQYF. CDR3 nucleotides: TGTGCCAGCAGCGTAGATTCGAGCACAGATACGCAGTATTTT.

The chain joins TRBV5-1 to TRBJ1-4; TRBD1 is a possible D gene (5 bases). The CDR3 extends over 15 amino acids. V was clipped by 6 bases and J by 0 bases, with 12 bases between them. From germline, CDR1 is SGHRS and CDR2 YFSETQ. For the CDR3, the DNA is TGCGCCAGCAAACGGGGCAGTCCAACTAATGAAAAACTGTTTTTT. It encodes CASKRGSPTNEKLFF.

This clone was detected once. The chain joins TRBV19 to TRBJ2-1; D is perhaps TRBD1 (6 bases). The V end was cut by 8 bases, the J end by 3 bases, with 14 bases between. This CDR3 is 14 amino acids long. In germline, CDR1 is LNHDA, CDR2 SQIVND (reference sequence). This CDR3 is CASQTGFNYNEQFF. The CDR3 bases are TGTGCCAGTCAGACAGGATTCAACTACAATGAGCAGTTCTTC.